This T cell receptor (beta chain) came from a study of T-cell reconstitution after alpha-beta-depleted transplantation in children (dated by TCRdb to the mid-2010s). Study-level background: Using TCR repertoire profiling, the study quantitatively followed how T-cell immune reconstitution unfolded in children after TCRalphabeta/CD19-depleted allogeneic hematopoietic cell transplantation.

This clonotype has just a few counts. Its antigen is still unknown. Base qualities are not provided; no much larger clone lies one nucleotide away. To prepare the library, PCR was applied. The sequencing machine was an Illumina HiSeq 2500. To normalize quantification of the TCRbeta repertoire, the TCR libraries were built with molecular barcoding that relied on unique molecular identifiers. The public sequencing data were trimmed at Q25 with fastp and processed into clonotypes with MiXCR by TCRdb, which kept only in-frame beta chains. CDR3 protein duplicates are merged, each entry listing the most common genes and DNA. A total of a few hundred thousand distinct CDR3 sequences appear in this sample, about a tenth of them only once. Clones ranked in the top ten supply roughly 6% of the sample. The CDR3, cysteine through phenylalanine, is 13 amino acids long. The sequence is cut down to CDR3 DNA, 39 bases in frame from base 1. Unmatched junction bases come to 8, with V trimmed by 7 bases and J by 9 bases. CDR1 and CDR2 are drawn from the germline V gene: MNHEY, SVGEGT.

The sequence joins TRBV6-2 or TRBV6-3 to TRBJ2-1, and 8 junction bases match TRBD2. This clonotype was sampled from a human donor who donated a stem cell graft to a child with acute myeloid leukemia. The sequencing used PBMCs from the stem cell graft donor, collected from the stem cell graft. The DNA sequence is TGTGCCAGCACCGGACTAGCCGTGGGTGAGCAGTTCTTC. Its amino acids are CASTGLAVGEQFF.